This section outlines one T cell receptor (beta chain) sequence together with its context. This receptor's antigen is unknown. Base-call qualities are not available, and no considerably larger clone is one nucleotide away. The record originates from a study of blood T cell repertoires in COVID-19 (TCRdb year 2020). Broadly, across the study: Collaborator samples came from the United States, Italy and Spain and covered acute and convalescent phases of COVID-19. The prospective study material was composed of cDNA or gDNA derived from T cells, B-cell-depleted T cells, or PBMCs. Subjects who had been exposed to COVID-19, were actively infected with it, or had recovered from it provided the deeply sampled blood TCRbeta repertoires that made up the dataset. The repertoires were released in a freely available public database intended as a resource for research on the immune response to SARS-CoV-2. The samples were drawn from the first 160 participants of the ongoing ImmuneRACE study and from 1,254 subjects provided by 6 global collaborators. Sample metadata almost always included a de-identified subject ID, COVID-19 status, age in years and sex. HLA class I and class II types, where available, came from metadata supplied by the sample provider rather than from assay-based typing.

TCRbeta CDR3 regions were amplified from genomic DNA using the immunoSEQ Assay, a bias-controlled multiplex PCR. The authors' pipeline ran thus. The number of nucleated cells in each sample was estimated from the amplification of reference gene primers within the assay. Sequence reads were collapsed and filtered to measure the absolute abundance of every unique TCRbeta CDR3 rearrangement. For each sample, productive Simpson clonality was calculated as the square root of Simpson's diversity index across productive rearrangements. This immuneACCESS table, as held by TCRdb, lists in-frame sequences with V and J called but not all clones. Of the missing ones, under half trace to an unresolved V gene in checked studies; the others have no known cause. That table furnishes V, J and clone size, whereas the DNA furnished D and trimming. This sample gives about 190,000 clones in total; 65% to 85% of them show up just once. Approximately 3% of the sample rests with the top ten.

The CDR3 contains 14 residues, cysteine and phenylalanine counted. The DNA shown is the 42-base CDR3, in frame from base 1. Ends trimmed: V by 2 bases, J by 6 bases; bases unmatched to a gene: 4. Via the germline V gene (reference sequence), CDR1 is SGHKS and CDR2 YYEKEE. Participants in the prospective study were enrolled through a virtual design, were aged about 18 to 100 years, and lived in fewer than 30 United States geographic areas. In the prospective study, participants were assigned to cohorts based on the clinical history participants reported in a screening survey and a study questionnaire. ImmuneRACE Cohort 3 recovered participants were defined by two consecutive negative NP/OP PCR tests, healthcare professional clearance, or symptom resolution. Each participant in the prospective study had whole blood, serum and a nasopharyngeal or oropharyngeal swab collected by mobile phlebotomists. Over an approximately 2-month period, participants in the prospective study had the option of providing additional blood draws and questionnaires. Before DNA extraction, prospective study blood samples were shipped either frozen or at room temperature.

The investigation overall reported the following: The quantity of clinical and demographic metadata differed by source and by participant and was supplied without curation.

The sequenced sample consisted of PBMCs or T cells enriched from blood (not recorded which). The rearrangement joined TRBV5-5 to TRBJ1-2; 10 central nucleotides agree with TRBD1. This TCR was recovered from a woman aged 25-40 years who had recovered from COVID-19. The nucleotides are TGTGCCAGCAGCTTCCCGACAGGGGGCGATGGCTACACCTTC. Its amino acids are CASSFPTGGDGYTF.